The clone carrying this T cell receptor (beta chain) has at least ten counts. Antigen: not known. Per the germline V gene, CDR1 is SNHLY and CDR2 is FYNNEI. The length of the CDR3 is 13 residues. V was cut by 5 bases and J by 5 bases, with 10 bases left in between. Sequencing libraries for TCR beta were prepared with iRepertoire HTBI primers and Arm-PCR of CDR3 regions. TCRdb ran MiXCR on the multiplex PCR reads and lists one entry per CDR3 protein. The sample contains about 420,000 distinct CDR3 sequences, roughly 15% of which appear only once. The sample belongs to a study of regulatory T cells in long-lasting Graves disease. Study-wide findings and caveats: Study was limited to peripheral blood, excluding thyroid tissue. There was favoring of TRBV28, TRBJ1-2 and TRBJ2-5 in persistent disease. Whereas new patients shared 1,000 or so public clonotypes, persistent patients shared more, at a few thousand.

Time point: newly diagnosed GD, antithyroid drugs for less than 3 months. PBMC-derived RNA was used for the TCR library. The same data also went into a second study, on T cells in Graves' hyperthyroidism and ophthalmopathy. In that study: Ophthalmopathy prediction by the model preceded onset by a median approximately 6.1 months.

The sample in question was peripheral blood mononuclear cells (PBMCs), obtained at new diagnosis, from a patient treated with antithyroid drugs. This receptor was taken from a woman younger than 35 with Graves disease. The J gene is TRBJ2-1, the V gene TRBV2; D is unresolved. Here the CDR3 DNA reads TGTGCCAGCAGTAGAGCCTACAACAATGAGCAGTTCTTC. Its protein is CASSRAYNNEQFF.